The 18 T cell receptor beta chains in this list originate from one sample, sequenced in a study of blood T cell repertoires in COVID-19. Assay used: immunoSEQ multiplex PCR; TCRdb lists only in-frame clones, some missing. The table lists 150,000 to 200,000 clones, around nine tenths of them singletons. Sequenced material: peripheral blood. The origin of the receptors is a human donor in a cohort sampled during active COVID-19.

The rearrangement links TRBV9 to TRBJ2-3; 9 bases agree with TRBD2. The germline gives CDR1 SGDLS, CDR2 YYNGEE. V gave up 3 bases and J gave up 4 bases; unmatched junction bases: 9. This CDR3 has 16 residues. The CDR3 nucleotides are TGTGCCAGCAGCGCGCCGGGACTAGCAATGGCAGATACGCAGTATTTT. It codes for CASSAPGLAMADTQYF.

The rearrangement joins TRBV7-2 to TRBJ2-4; 10 bases agree with TRBD1. The CDR3 contains 16 residues. CDR1 is SGHTA and CDR2 is FQGNSA in the germline V gene. J gave up 4 bases and V 5 bases, and 8 bases lay outside the gene matches. In nucleotides, the CDR3 is TGTGCCAGCAGCCCCGCCTGGGGACAGGGGAAAAACATTCAGTACTTC. This gives the protein CASSPAWGQGKNIQYF.

This clone occurred once. The rearrangement links TRBV28 to TRBJ2-1; tentative D call: TRBD2 (5 bases). The germline V and J ends were trimmed by 5 bases and 8 bases, with 22 bases remaining between them. The CDR3 is made up of 16 amino acids. Looked up from germline, CDR1 is MDHEN and CDR2 is SYDVKM. CDR3 protein: CASSLTPHWTSYEQFF. As DNA, the CDR3 is TGTGCCAGCAGTCTGACCCCTCATTGGACTTCGTATGAGCAGTTCTTC.

The chain uses TRBV5-4 and TRBJ1-1; perhaps TRBD1 as D (6 bases). Trimming stripped 4 bases from V and 0 bases from J, with 13 bases between. Germline CDR1 SGHNT, CDR2 YYREEE (reference sequence). The CDR3 has 15 residues. CDR3 region: CASSPRTDVNTEAFF. The CDR3 bases are TGTGCCAGCAGCCCCAGGACAGACGTGAACACTGAAGCTTTCTTT.

This clone was seen only once. V is TRBV7-6 and J is TRBJ1-1; 7 bases are a match to TRBD1. V gave up 0 bases and J gave up 1 base; unmatched junction bases: 11. CDR1 is SGHVS and CDR2 is FNYEAQ in the germline V gene. The CDR3 has 18 amino acids. The CDR3 DNA sequence: TGTGCCAGCAGCTTAGCGTATGGGACAGCTATCGAGAACACTGAAGCTTTCTTT. As protein: CASSLAYGTAIENTEAFF.

The DNA of the CDR3 is TGCGCCAGCAGCCAAGTCCCGCGGGAGTATGATGGCTACACCTTC. Its translation is CASSQVPREYDGYTF. The rearrangement uses TRBV4-3 and TRBJ1-2; no reliable D call. The CDR3 is 15 amino acids. Trimming took 1 base from V and 6 from J, leaving 15 bases between them. Germline lookup yields CDR1 LGHNA and CDR2 YSLEER.

The chain carries TRBV20-1 and TRBJ1-1; D unclear. V was pared by 5 bases and J by 8 bases, with 12 bases between. The CDR3 is 11 residues long. The germline CDR1 and CDR2 sequences are DFQATT and SNEGSKA (reference sequence). CDR3 sequence reads: CSARGSGEAFF. CDR3 sequence (DNA): TGCAGTGCTCGAGGGTCGGGGGAAGCTTTCTTT.

The chain joins TRBV7-2 to TRBJ1-1, with D hard to call. V was trimmed by 1 base and J by 0 bases, leaving 9 bases between them. Germline V lookup: CDR1 SGHTA, CDR2 FQGNSA. The CDR3 covers 15 residues. DNA of the CDR3: TGTGCCAGCAGCTTAGAAGCAAGCATGAACACTGAAGCTTTCTTT. Its translation is CASSLEASMNTEAFF.

V usage is TRBV9 and J usage is TRBJ1-2; a weak D match, TRBD1 (5 bases). Germline V lookup: CDR1 SGDLS, CDR2 YYNGEE. The ends were cut back, 0 bases at V and 6 bases at J, with 6 bases in the middle. CDR3 size: 12 residues. The CDR3 DNA reads as TGTGCCAGCAGCGTAGCAGGGAATGGCTACACCTTC. Its protein is CASSVAGNGYTF.

The chain combines TRBV27 with TRBJ2-7; D might be TRBD1 (5 bases). Germline CDR1 MNHEY, CDR2 SMNVEV (reference sequence). V lost 3 bases and J 5 bases, leaving 8 bases between the germline ends. CDR3 length equals 12 residues. CDR3 nucleotides: TGTGCCAGCAGTTTGTGGGGCCACGAGCAGTACTTC. As protein: CASSLWGHEQYF.

The chain couples TRBV5-6 to TRBJ2-7, with 7 nucleotides matching TRBD1. V gave up 4 bases and J gave up 0 bases; unmatched junction bases: 4. The CDR3 extends over 14 amino acids. Germline loops: CDR1 SGHDT, CDR2 YYEEEE. In DNA form, the CDR3 reads TGTGCCAGCAGCGCGGACAGGAGCTCCTACGAGCAGTACTTC. This sequence encodes CASSADRSSYEQYF.

This clone was found once. The chain links TRBV18 to TRBJ1-1; 8 bases align to TRBD1. This CDR3 has 15 amino acids. Germline CDR1 and CDR2: KGHSH and LQKENI. V lost 4 bases to trimming and J lost 3 bases; unmatched junction nucleotides: 7. In DNA form, the CDR3 reads TGTGCCAGCTCACTGGACAGGGTCTTTTACACTGAAGCTTTCTTT. Protein sequence: CASSLDRVFYTEAFF.

The CDR3 DNA is TGTGCCAGCAGCCAAGACCAGCGGTCCGGGGCTTTCTTT. Its translation: CASSQDQRSGAFF. This chain uses TRBV3-1 (or the pseudogene TRBV3-2) with TRBJ1-1; D is undetermined. The CDR3 spans 13 residues. Germline-derived CDR1 and CDR2 are LGHDT and YNNKEL (reference sequence). The germline V and J ends were trimmed by 0 bases and 11 bases, with 13 bases remaining between them.

V usage is TRBV18 and J usage is TRBJ2-7; maybe TRBD1 (5 bases). Germline lookup yields CDR1 KGHSH and CDR2 LQKENI. The CDR3 loop spans 14 amino acids. The V end was cut by 1 base, the J end by 3 bases, with 10 bases between. CDR3 nucleotides: TGTGCCAGCTCACCACAGGGGAATGACTACGAGCAGTACTTC. Encoded protein: CASSPQGNDYEQYF.

This chain joins TRBV10-3 and TRBJ2-1; 7 bases align to TRBD2. The V gene's germline CDR1 is ENHRY and CDR2 SYGVKD. The V segment lost 11 bases and the J segment 2 bases; nucleotides outside the gene matches: 12. The CDR3 covers 15 residues. The CDR3 region has the DNA TGTGCCCTCGACTGGCGGGGGAATACCTACAATGAGCAGTTCTTC. Its protein product is CALDWRGNTYNEQFF.

Only one count was recorded for this clone. J is TRBJ2-2 and V is TRBV19; D gene ambiguous. The germline V gene encodes CDR1 LNHDA and CDR2 SQIVND (reference sequence). The CDR3 loop spans 15 amino acids. Trimming left V 3 bases short and J 2 bases short, with 10 bases between. The CDR3 DNA is TGTGCCAGTAGTATCCTAGATCTTAACACCGGGGAGCTGTTTTTT. It yields the protein CASSILDLNTGELFF.

The genes are TRBV28 and TRBJ2-5; possibly TRBD1 for D (6 bases). This CDR3 has 14 residues. Germline lookup yields CDR1 MDHEN and CDR2 SYDVKM. V lost 7 bases to trimming and J lost 6 bases, with 18 bases between them. The CDR3 spells CASNRDGLSKTQYF. The CDR3 DNA reads TGTGCCAGCAACAGGGATGGCCTTTCCAAGACCCAGTACTTC.

Only one count was recorded for this clone. The gene calls are TRBV29-1 and TRBJ1-1; 7 bases match TRBD1. The CDR3 runs 13 residues. The V gene's germline CDR1 is SQVTM and CDR2 ANQGSEA. Losses at the gene ends were 6 bases for V and 0 bases for J; bases not matched to a gene: 4. The CDR3 DNA is TGCAGCGTCCGGGACAGTATGAACACTGAAGCTTTCTTT. It specifies CSVRDSMNTEAFF.